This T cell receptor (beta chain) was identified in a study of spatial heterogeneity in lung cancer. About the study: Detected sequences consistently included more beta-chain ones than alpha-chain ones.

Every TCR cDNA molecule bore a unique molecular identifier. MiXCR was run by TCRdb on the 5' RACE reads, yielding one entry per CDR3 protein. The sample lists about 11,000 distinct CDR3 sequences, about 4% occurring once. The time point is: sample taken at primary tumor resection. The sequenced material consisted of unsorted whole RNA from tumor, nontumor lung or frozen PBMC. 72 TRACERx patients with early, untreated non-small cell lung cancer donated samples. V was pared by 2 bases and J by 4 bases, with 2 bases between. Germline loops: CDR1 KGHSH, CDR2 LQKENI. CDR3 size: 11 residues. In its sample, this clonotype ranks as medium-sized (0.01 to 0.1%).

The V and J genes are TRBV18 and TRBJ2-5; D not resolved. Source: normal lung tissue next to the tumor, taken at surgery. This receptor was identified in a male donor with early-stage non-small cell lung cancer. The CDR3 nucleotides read TGTGCCAGCTCACCAGGAGAGACCCAGTACTTC. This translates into CASSPGETQYF.